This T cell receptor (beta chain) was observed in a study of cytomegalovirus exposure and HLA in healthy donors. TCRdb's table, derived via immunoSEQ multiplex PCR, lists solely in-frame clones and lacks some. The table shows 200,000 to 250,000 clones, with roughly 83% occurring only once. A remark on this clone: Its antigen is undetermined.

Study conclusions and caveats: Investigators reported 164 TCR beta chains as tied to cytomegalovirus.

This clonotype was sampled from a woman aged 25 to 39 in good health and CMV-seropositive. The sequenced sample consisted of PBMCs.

CDR3 residues: CASSLNLWGGYGYTF. The DNA for the CDR3 is TGTGCCAGCAGCTTGAATCTCTGGGGCGGCTATGGCTACACCTTC. The chain is built from TRBV7-9 and TRBJ1-2, with TRBD1 as a possible D gene (5 bases). Germline lookup yields CDR1 SEHNR and CDR2 FQNEAQ (reference sequence). V gave up 3 bases and J gave up 4 bases, with 15 bases separating them. The length of the CDR3 is 15 residues.